This record concerns one TCR beta chain sequence. The second PCR ran about 6 to 12 cycles with a sample-barcoded 5' primer and J-beta primers. All samples gave at least 3 million CDR3-containing paired-end reads. In TCRdb, the 5' RACE reads were re-called with MiXCR into one record per CDR3 protein. The table has 1.2 million to 1.5 million distinct CDR3 sequences, 40% to 50% seen once. The sample originates from a study of blood T cells in healthy people across ages. Germline CDR1 is MNHEY and CDR2 is SMNVEV (reference sequence). Trimming pared 5 bases from V and 1 base from J, leaving 9 bases between. The CDR3 consists of 14 residues.

The chain recombines TRBV27 with TRBJ2-1; no firm D call. This receptor was taken from a woman under 30 in good health. The material sequenced was blood. The CDR3 protein is CASSTPESYNEQFF. DNA for the CDR3: TGTGCCAGCAGTACACCGGAGTCCTACAATGAGCAGTTCTTC.